This entry lists 25 T cell receptor beta chains sequenced from one sample in a study of CD8 T cells in ankylosing spondylitis (TCRdb year 2017). Broader findings and caveats from the paper: Blood from ankylosing spondylitis patients appeared to be characterized by a TCR beta motif made up of eight highly homologous amino acid variants.

The antigens these receptors bind are not known. Receptor amplification or capture employed 5' RACE. The sequencing machine was an Illumina HiSeq 2500. The public reads were run again by TCRdb, first through fastp at Q25 and then through MiXCR, and only productive beta chains were kept. When rows share a CDR3 protein, they turn into one entry using the most common DNA and genes. This sample is represented by a few hundred thousand distinct CDR3 sequences; around 24% of them were singletons. The ten largest account for around 17% of the sample. The specimen was blood, either unsorted or a sorted T cell fraction (not recorded which). The receptors stem from a male donor with ankylosing spondylitis.

This clonotype has more than one count but fewer than ten. The chain combines TRBV10-3 with TRBJ1-5; D is undetermined. CDR1 ENHRY and CDR2 SYGVKD come from the germline V gene. This CDR3 has 16 residues. V lost 0 bases, J lost 2 bases, and 11 bases lay in between. CDR3 sequence: CAISESGRNGNQPQHF. The CDR3 DNA reads TGTGCCATCAGTGAGTCCGGCAGAAATGGCAATCAGCCCCAGCATTTT.

The V call is TRBV29-1, the J call TRBJ1-6; D possibly corresponds to TRBD1 (5 bases). V lost 5 bases and J lost 4, with 12 bases in between. The CDR3 is 14 residues long. The germline V gene has CDR1 SQVTM and CDR2 ANQGSEA. CDR3 coding DNA: TGCAGCGTTCTCGTGGGGGATTATAATTCACCCCTCCACTTT. Encoded protein: CSVLVGDYNSPLHF.

This sequence joins TRBV7-3 and TRBJ1-3; a weak D match, TRBD1 (5 bases). The CDR3 covers 13 residues. CDR1 and CDR2 (germline): SGHTA, FQGTGA. Trimming left V 3 bases short and J 3 bases short, with 6 bases between. CDR3 DNA: TGTGCCAGCAGCTTGGGACGTGGAAACACCATATATTTT. Translation gives CASSLGRGNTIYF.

V usage is TRBV6-5 and J usage is TRBJ2-7; D not resolved. V dropped 2 bases and J dropped 4 bases, with 3 bases sitting between them. CDR1 MNHEY and CDR2 SVGAGI come from the germline V gene. The CDR3 length is 11 residues. For the CDR3, the DNA is TGTGCCAGCAGTTACGAATACGAGCAGTACTTC. This sequence encodes CASSYEYEQYF.

The V call is TRBV6-1, the J call TRBJ2-7; TRBD1 might be the D (6 bases). This CDR3 comprises 16 residues. Germline CDR1 MNHNS, CDR2 SASEGT. With 6 bases removed from V and 0 bases from J, the gap between germline ends came to 18 bases. The CDR3 DNA sequence: TGTGCCAGCAGCCGACGACAGGCGTCAAGCTCCTACGAGCAGTACTTC. The encoded protein is CASSRRQASSSYEQYF.

The chain couples TRBV4-2 to TRBJ2-2, with TRBD2 matching 11 bases. The CDR3 runs to 16 residues. V trimming: 2 bases; J trimming: 5 bases; junction bases outside the gene matches: 4. Germline CDR1 and CDR2: LGHNA and YNFKEQ. In DNA, the CDR3 is TGTGCCAGCAGCCAAAAGTGGACTAGCGGGACCGGGGAGCTGTTTTTT. It codes for CASSQKWTSGTGELFF.

The rearrangement uses TRBV28 and TRBJ1-2; TRBD1 aligns across 9 bases. Germline V gives CDR1 MDHEN, CDR2 SYDVKM. The V segment lost 11 bases and the J segment 8 bases; nucleotides outside the gene matches: 9. The CDR3 has 12 amino acids. The CDR3 coding sequence is TGTGCCGCGCGACAGGGGGGAACGGGCTACACCTTC. Translating it yields CAARQGGTGYTF.

In this sample, this clonotype turned up a few times. The V and J genes are TRBV11-2 and TRBJ2-3; D not resolved. CDR1 and CDR2 from the germline V gene are SGHAT and FQNNGV. This CDR3 has 13 amino acids. The germline V and J ends were trimmed by 5 bases and 2 bases, with 8 bases remaining between them. DNA for the CDR3: TGTGCCAGCAGCCCCCTATACACAGATACGCAGTATTTT. It codes for CASSPLYTDTQYF. Using reference TRBV11-2 and TRBJ2-3 for the parts outside the CDR3, the full variable domain is EAGVAQSPRYKIIEKRQSVAFWCNPISGHATLYWYQQILGQGPKLLIQFQNNGVVDDSQLPKDRFSAERLKGVDSTLKIQPAKLEDSAVYLCASSPLYTDTQYFGPGTRLTVL.

The chain has TRBV12-3 or TRBV12-4 and TRBJ1-1, with D tentatively TRBD1 (5 bases). CDR3 length: 14 residues. Trimming shortened V by 7 bases and J by 1 base, and 13 bases separated the two germline ends. CDR3 region: CASIRDPPNTEAFF. The CDR3 DNA follows: TGTGCCAGCATCCGGGACCCTCCGAACACTGAAGCTTTCTTT.

V and J are TRBV7-8 and TRBJ1-4, with a tentative D call TRBD1 (6 bases). The CDR3 contains 15 residues. V was cut by 1 base and J by 2 bases, with 8 bases left in between. Germline CDR1 is SGHVS and CDR2 is FQNEAQ. The CDR3 DNA is TGTGCCAGCAGCTTAGTTGGACAGACTAATGAAAAACTGTTTTTT. It yields the protein CASSLVGQTNEKLFF. Complete variable domain (other parts from reference TRBV7-8 and TRBJ1-4): GAGVSQSPRYKVAKRGQDVALRCDPISGHVSLFWYQQALGQGPEFLTYFQNEAQLDKSGLPSDRFFAERPEGSVSTLKIQRTQQEDSAVYLCASSLVGQTNEKLFFGSGTQLSVL.

This clonotype showed up just a few times. The CDR3 region is CASSTSRTSGSAEQFF. The CDR3 nucleotides read TGTGCCAGCAGCACATCTAGGACTAGCGGGAGTGCGGAGCAGTTCTTC. V usage is TRBV7-6 and J usage is TRBJ2-1; 13 nucleotides agree with TRBD2. The CDR3 sequence is 16 residues long. V shed 5 bases, J shed 10 bases, and the junction held 11 bases outside the gene matches. CDR1 and CDR2 (germline): SGHVS, FNYEAQ.

The chain has TRBV12-5 and TRBJ2-1, with D maybe TRBD1 (6 bases). V lost 4 bases, J lost 7 bases, and 17 bases lay in between. The germline V gene encodes CDR1 LGHNT and CDR2 FRNRAP. This CDR3 has 15 residues. CDR3 DNA: TGTGCTAGTGGTTCCGGGACACATACTGGTAATGAGCAGTTCTTC. Protein product: CASGSGTHTGNEQFF.

This chain links TRBV7-3 with TRBJ2-2; 9 nucleotides agree with TRBD2. After removal of 5 bases from V and 5 bases from J, the junction contained 12 bases not matched to a gene. This CDR3 spans 17 amino acids. Per germline, CDR1 SGHTA and CDR2 FQGTGA. CDR3 protein: CASSRIPGLAKTGELFF. CDR3 coding DNA: TGTGCCAGCAGCCGTATCCCGGGACTAGCAAAGACCGGGGAGCTGTTTTTT.

This clonotype turned up a few times. This chain uses TRBV4-2 with TRBJ2-1; 9 bases map to TRBD2. The length of the CDR3 is 17 residues. CDR1 is LGHNA, CDR2 YNFKEQ, per germline. V shed 1 base, J shed 4 bases, and the junction held 8 bases outside the gene matches. Here the CDR3 reads CASSQALAGRSYNEQFF. DNA of the CDR3: TGTGCCAGCAGCCAAGCCCTAGCGGGAAGATCTTACAATGAGCAGTTCTTC.

This rearrangement joins TRBV19 to TRBJ2-3; D unresolved. The germline gives CDR1 LNHDA, CDR2 SQIVND (reference sequence). V shed 3 bases and J shed 0 bases, with 4 bases lying between them. CDR3 length: 13 amino acids. CDR3 in DNA: TGTGCCAGTAGTATGGGAAGCACAGATACGCAGTATTTT. Residues: CASSMGSTDTQYF.

This clonotype was seen at least ten times. This chain joins TRBV6-1 and TRBJ1-6; the D is unclear. The V end lost 8 bases, the J end lost 0 bases, and 20 bases lay between the germline ends. The CDR3 runs 18 residues. Germline V gives CDR1 MNHNS, CDR2 SASEGT. The CDR3 nucleotides are TGTGCCAGCGAGGACCGGACGGCGCTCTACTCCTATAATTCACCCCTCCACTTT. It encodes CASEDRTALYSYNSPLHF.

V gene TRBV29-1 combines with J gene TRBJ2-1; 10 bases align to TRBD2. Germline V lookup: CDR1 SQVTM, CDR2 ANQGSEA. The CDR3 loop spans 14 amino acids. Losses at the gene ends were 6 bases for V and 4 bases for J; bases not matched to a gene: 6. The CDR3 sequence is CSVARTSGYNEQFF. CDR3 coding DNA: TGCAGCGTGGCCAGGACTAGCGGTTACAATGAGCAGTTCTTC.

The chain's CDR3 is CASSLHSGSSYEQYF. DNA of the CDR3: TGTGCCAGCAGTTTACATTCAGGGAGCTCCTACGAGCAGTACTTC. The V and J genes are TRBV6-5 and TRBJ2-7, with D perhaps given as TRBD1 or TRBD2 (5 bases each). The CDR3 covers 15 residues. Germline CDR1 is MNHEY and CDR2 is SVGAGI. The germline V and J ends were trimmed by 4 bases and 0 bases, with 13 bases remaining between them.

The rearrangement joins TRBV5-1 to TRBJ1-4, with a possible D match to TRBD1 (6 bases). V was clipped by 4 bases and J by 7 bases, with 17 bases between them. The CDR3 length is 15 residues. Germline-derived CDR1 and CDR2 are SGHRS and YFSETQ. The CDR3: CASSQDSPSREKLFF. The DNA of the CDR3 is TGCGCCAGCAGCCAGGACAGTCCCTCTCGTGAAAAACTGTTTTTT.

The chain carries TRBV3-1 and TRBJ2-1, with 7 bases fitting TRBD1. The V segment lost 3 bases and the J segment 5 bases; nucleotides outside the gene matches: 4. Per germline, CDR1 LGHDT and CDR2 YNNKEL (reference sequence). This CDR3 has 14 amino acids. CDR3 loop: CASSHPGGDNEQFF. The CDR3 DNA follows: TGTGCCAGCAGCCACCCAGGGGGAGACAATGAGCAGTTCTTC.

V and J are TRBV6-5 and TRBJ1-6; the D is unclear. The ends were cut back, 4 bases at V and 10 bases at J, with 23 bases in the middle. This CDR3 has 17 amino acids. The germline V gene has CDR1 MNHEY and CDR2 SVGAGI. The CDR3 loop reads CASSSNPTRLGRSPLHF. In DNA, the CDR3 is TGTGCCAGCAGTTCCAACCCGACACGGCTAGGGAGGTCACCCCTCCACTTT.

V gene TRBV15 combines with J gene TRBJ2-7, with TRBD2 identical over 8 bases. V shed 0 bases, J shed 1 base, and the junction held 5 bases outside the gene matches. CDR1 and CDR2 from the germline V gene are LNHNV and YYDKDF (reference sequence). The CDR3 is 16 residues long. The CDR3 coding sequence is TGTGCCACCAGCAGAGATCCAGCGGGAGTGTCCTACGAGCAGTACTTC. It encodes CATSRDPAGVSYEQYF. Combining the CDR3 with reference TRBV15 and TRBJ2-7 gives the whole variable domain DAMVIQNPRYQVTQFGKPVTLSCSQTLNHNVMYWYQQKSSQAPKLLFHYYDKDFNNEADTPDNFQSRRPNTSFCFLDIRSPGLGDTAMYLCATSRDPAGVSYEQYFGPGTRLTVT.

This clonotype showed up many times. The chain employs TRBV12-3 or TRBV12-4 and TRBJ2-5, with D perhaps being TRBD1 or TRBD2 (5 bases each). This CDR3 has 16 residues. V lost 4 bases and J lost 5, with 20 bases in between. The CDR3 loop is CASSSRRGSRVETQYF. CDR3 coding DNA: TGTGCCAGCAGTTCCCGTCGGGGCTCCAGGGTGGAGACCCAGTACTTC.

The CDR3 DNA is TGTGCCAGCAGTGGAAATGAATACATTGAAGCTTTCTTT. Translation: CASSGNEYIEAFF. V is TRBV6-1 and J is TRBJ1-1; no reliable D call. The V end lost 4 bases, the J end lost 7 bases, and 13 bases lay between the germline ends. The CDR3 runs 13 residues. Germline CDR1 reads MNHNS; CDR2 reads SASEGT.

This sequence joins TRBV7-9 and TRBJ1-6; the D gene is possibly TRBD1 (5 bases). This CDR3 comprises 15 residues. The germline V gene encodes CDR1 SEHNR and CDR2 FQNEAQ (reference sequence). Trimming cost V 1 base and J 6 bases, with 10 bases left between them. The CDR3 DNA follows: TGTGCCAGCAGCTTAGAACAGGTTTCTAATTCACCCCTCCACTTT. Its translation: CASSLEQVSNSPLHF.